The sequence of this T cell receptor (beta chain) was determined in a study of identical twins. Study results and limitations: Cord blood beta clonotypes present at high abundance carried fewer insertions; no such pattern appeared in memory repertoires. Within twin pairs, the out-of-frame alpha sequences they shared showed excess low generation probability. For monozygotic twins, models underestimated out-of-frame TCR alpha sharing. Less excess twin sharing appeared in beta out-of-frame sequences.

CDR1 and CDR2 from the germline V gene are SGHAT and FQNNGV. The CDR3 loop spans 20 amino acids. A single record per CDR3 protein comes from TCRdb applying MiXCR to the 5' RACE reads. The table has around 470,000 distinct CDR3 sequences, 12% to 15% seen once. Note on this clonotype: Antigen unknown. This could be a read error, since a much larger clone is one nucleotide away.

These records were also assigned to another study, of yellow fever vaccine responses in identical twins.

The material sequenced was CD4+ T cells sorted from blood. This sequence originates from a woman aged 18-29 years in good health. The chain combines TRBV11-2 with TRBJ2-5; perhaps TRBD2 as D (6 bases). The chain's CDR3 is CASSLGVLAGQGGAQEPQYF. DNA for the CDR3: TGTGCCAGCAGCTTAGGCGTGTTGGCAGGGCAGGGAGGCGCTCAAGAGCCCCAGTACTTC.